What follows describes a single T cell receptor beta chain. The sample belongs to a study of PD-1 blockade in mismatch repair-deficient tumors. Overall study context: Patients had 12 mismatch repair-deficient cancer types, all previously treated and progressing.

The germline CDR1 and CDR2 sequences are SQVTM and ANQGSEA. The V gene end was trimmed by 5 bases and the J gene end by 8 bases; junction bases not matched to a gene: 10. The CDR3 sequence is 16 residues long. Data came from immunoSEQ multiplex PCR; TCRdb stores just in-frame clones and leaves some out. The table has roughly 15,000 clones, 65% to 90% seen once; the top ten hold less than 2%. This TCR derives from an adult with mismatch repair-deficient cancer. Source: PBMCs, taken approximately 15 weeks after starting pembrolizumab. The V call is TRBV29-1, the J call TRBJ2-1, with 15 bases aligning to TRBD2. Written as DNA, the CDR3 is TGCAGCGTTAGAGGGACTAGCGGGAGGTCCCCGGATGAGCAGTTCTTC. Its protein product is CSVRGTSGRSPDEQFF.